A single sample gave rise to the 14 T cell receptor beta chains below, sequenced in a study of control samples from healthy donors and cancer patients. TCRdb's table, derived via immunoSEQ multiplex PCR, lists solely in-frame clones and lacks some. The sample records 150,000 to 200,000 clones, 90% to 95% being singletons. The sequencing input was blood. Receptors were obtained from a woman aged 30 to 39 in good health.

This clone has only one observation. The chain joins TRBV6-2 or TRBV6-3 to TRBJ1-2, with unresolved D. CDR3 length: 13 amino acids. Germline lookup yields CDR1 MNHEY and CDR2 SVGEGT. V lost 2 bases and J lost 2, with 6 bases in between. The DNA for the CDR3 is TGTGCCAGCAGTTACGGGCGGAACTATGGCTACACCTTC. Protein: CASSYGRNYGYTF.

The genes are TRBV19 and TRBJ1-2, with D unresolved. The CDR3 is 11 amino acids. Germline CDR1 reads LNHDA; CDR2 reads SQIVND (reference sequence). V was trimmed by 3 bases and J by 5 bases, leaving 4 bases between them. CDR3 loop: CASSIEYGYTF. As DNA, the CDR3 is TGTGCCAGTAGTATCGAGTATGGCTACACCTTC.

The chain is built from TRBV7-2 and TRBJ2-7, with 11 nucleotides matching TRBD2. There are 16 residues in the CDR3. Trimming cost V 5 bases and J 1 base; bases outside gene matches: 7. Germline CDR1 and CDR2: SGHTA and FQGNSA. The CDR3 spells CASSTAGTSGSYEQYF. CDR3 sequence (DNA): TGTGCCAGCAGCACCGCCGGGACTAGCGGATCCTACGAGCAGTACTTC.

This clone has just one count. The V gene is TRBV5-1, the J gene TRBJ1-5; a weak D match, TRBD1 (6 bases). V lost 4 bases and J lost 2, with 10 bases in between. The CDR3 is 14 amino acids. The germline V gene has CDR1 SGHRS and CDR2 YFSETQ. For the CDR3, the DNA is TGCGCCAGCAGCCCGGACAGCCGCAATCAGCCCCAGCATTTT. Its protein is CASSPDSRNQPQHF.

The chain is built from TRBV6-1 and TRBJ1-3; possible D gene TRBD1, 5 bases. The CDR3 has 15 residues. Germline CDR1 reads MNHNS; CDR2 reads SASEGT. With 3 bases removed from V and 5 bases from J, the gap between germline ends came to 14 bases. For the CDR3, the DNA is TGTGCCAGCAGTGAGTCTCCCAGGGAAAGAAACACCATATATTTT. Its translation is CASSESPRERNTIYF.

This sequence joins TRBV5-8 and TRBJ2-3; D is ambiguous. The ends were cut back, 5 bases at V and 1 base at J, with 8 bases in the middle. Per the germline V gene, CDR1 is SGHTS and CDR2 is YDEGEE. The CDR3 has 13 residues. The CDR3 loop reads CASSGERTDTQYF. In DNA, the CDR3 is TGTGCCAGCAGTGGGGAACGCACAGATACGCAGTATTTT.

The chain couples TRBV5-5 to TRBJ2-1, with TRBD1 as a possible D gene (5 bases). Germline-derived CDR1 and CDR2 are SGHKS and YYEKEE (reference sequence). The CDR3 extends over 11 amino acids. The V gene lost 3 bases and the J gene lost 8 bases, with 6 bases spanning the gap. CDR3 DNA: TGTGCCAGCAGCTGGACATATGAGCAGTTCTTC. Its translation: CASSWTYEQFF.

V and J are TRBV4-1 and TRBJ2-2; D ambiguous. Germline CDR1 is MGHRA and CDR2 is YSYEKL. Deletions cut 0 bases from V and 7 bases from J, with 3 bases between. The CDR3 loop spans 12 amino acids. Here the CDR3 reads CASSQEVGELFF. The CDR3, as DNA: TGCGCCAGCAGCCAAGAGGTCGGGGAGCTGTTTTTT.

The J gene is TRBJ2-3, the V gene TRBV7-3; 13 bases match TRBD2. The CDR3 totals 15 residues. The J segment lost 6 bases and the V segment lost 5 bases, leaving 5 bases of the junction unmatched. Germline CDR1 SGHTA, CDR2 FQGTGA. This CDR3 is CASSPLAGGPDTQYF. DNA for the CDR3: TGTGCCAGCAGCCCACTAGCGGGGGGGCCCGATACGCAGTATTTT.

V is TRBV13 and J is TRBJ2-2, with D possibly being TRBD2 (7 bases). This CDR3 contains 16 residues. Trimming pared 3 bases from V and 2 bases from J, leaving 13 bases between. Per germline, CDR1 PRHDT and CDR2 FYEKMQ (reference sequence). CDR3 protein: CASSLGAGANTGELFF. The CDR3 nucleotides are TGTGCCAGCAGCTTGGGGGCGGGGGCCAACACCGGGGAGCTGTTTTTT.

This rearrangement joins TRBV4-1 to TRBJ2-7; D ambiguous. The CDR3 sequence is 15 residues long. V dropped 0 bases and J dropped 0 bases, with 9 bases sitting between them. Germline V gives CDR1 MGHRA, CDR2 YSYEKL. The CDR3 bases are TGCGCCAGCAGCCAAGAGTCTGAGGACTCCTACGAGCAGTACTTC. This gives the protein CASSQESEDSYEQYF.

This rearrangement joins TRBV27 to TRBJ2-6, with a tentative D call TRBD1 (6 bases). The V gene's germline CDR1 is MNHEY and CDR2 SMNVEV (reference sequence). Between the trimmed V and J ends, which lost 3 bases and 4 bases, there was a span of 13 bases. The CDR3 length is 16 residues. The CDR3, as DNA: TGTGCCAGCAGTTTCAGACCAGGGGAAGGGGCCAACGTCCTGACTTTC. As protein: CASSFRPGEGANVLTF. The variable domain in full, completed from reference TRBV27 and TRBJ2-6, reads EAQVTQNPRYLITVTGKKLTVTCSQNMNHEYMSWYRQDPGLGLRQIYYSMNVEVTDKGDVPEGYKVSRKEKRNFPLILESPSPNQTSLYFCASSFRPGEGANVLTFGAGSRLTVL.

This clone was recorded only once. The J gene is TRBJ2-2, the V gene TRBV7-6; TRBD2 is a possible D gene (5 bases). V was trimmed by 1 base and J by 4 bases, leaving 10 bases between them. There are 15 residues in the CDR3. Germline lookup yields CDR1 SGHVS and CDR2 FNYEAQ. CDR3 DNA sequence: TGTGCCAGCAGCTTAGGTCGGGGAACCACCGGGGAGCTGTTTTTT. Translation gives CASSLGRGTTGELFF.

This clone was picked up one time. The V call is TRBV9, the J call TRBJ2-1; D call uncertain. This CDR3 has 14 residues. Germline V gene lookup returns CDR1 SGDLS and CDR2 YYNGEE. The V end was cut by 0 bases, the J end by 0 bases, with 4 bases between. The CDR3 sequence: CASSVGSSYNEQFF. CDR3 DNA: TGTGCCAGCAGCGTAGGGAGCTCCTACAATGAGCAGTTCTTC. Variable domain in full (rest from reference TRBV9 and TRBJ2-1): DSGVTQTPKHLITATGQRVTLRCSPRSGDLSVYWYQQSLDQGLQFLIQYYNGEERAKGNILERFSAQQFPDLHSELNLSSLELGDSALYFCASSVGSSYNEQFFGPGTRLTVL.